Reported below is one T cell receptor (beta chain). Its antigen remains unidentified. The sample originates from a study of OX40 agonist ivuxolimab in advanced cancers. Findings and caveats of the study: Among the nonresponders, some also had low normalized T-cell clonal expansion. Which antigen the expanded peripheral T cells recognized is unknown.

Losses at the gene ends were 2 bases for V and 7 bases for J; bases not matched to a gene: 7. From germline, CDR1 is SGHTA and CDR2 FQGTGA. The CDR3 loop spans 15 amino acids. Baseline, cycle 4 day 1, and cycle 7 day 1 were the blood sampling points. The protocol was immunoSEQ multiplex PCR, while the TCRdb copy is restricted to in-frame clones and leaves out a portion. The sample shows roughly 77,000 clones, about four fifths of them seen only once. This sequence joins TRBV7-3 and TRBJ2-1, with 8 bases matching TRBD2. This TCR was sampled from an adult with an advanced solid tumor such as melanoma, head and neck, liver or kidney cancer. Material: CD4+ or CD8+ T cells sorted from blood, obtained in a trial of the OX40 agonist ivuxolimab. The CDR3 DNA reads as TGTGCCAGCAGCTTAGGCGTCCGGGAGGGTAATGAGCAGTTCTTC. Translation gives CASSLGVREGNEQFF.